What follows is one T cell receptor beta chain and its context. Its antigen is unidentified. The data stem from a study of cytomegalovirus exposure and HLA in healthy donors. The PCR had 60 Vbeta and 13 Jbeta primers. Profiling relied on immunoSEQ multiplex PCR, and the TCRdb table lists in-frame clones only, not all of them. The sample consists of 160,000 or so clones, roughly 79% of them appearing once. Whole-study results and caveats: Earlier results showed most TCR beta V segments being productive about 90% or about 30% of the time. Per published accounts, TCR beta sequences correctly predicted the HLA-A and HLA-B alleles of most subjects. Cytomegalovirus association was assigned to about 150 TCR beta chains. Later work found most CMV-associated TCR beta chains apparently HLA-restricted.

The CDR3 runs to 13 residues. From germline, CDR1 is LNHDA and CDR2 SQIVND (reference sequence). V lost 3 bases and J lost 7, with 7 bases in between. The clonotype was recovered from a woman aged 18-30 years in good health and CMV-seropositive. Material: PBMCs. The chain carries TRBV19 and TRBJ1-6; possibly TRBD1 for D (5 bases). CDR3: CASSIRENSPLHF. The CDR3, as DNA: TGTGCCAGTAGTATCAGGGAAAATTCACCCCTCCACTTT.